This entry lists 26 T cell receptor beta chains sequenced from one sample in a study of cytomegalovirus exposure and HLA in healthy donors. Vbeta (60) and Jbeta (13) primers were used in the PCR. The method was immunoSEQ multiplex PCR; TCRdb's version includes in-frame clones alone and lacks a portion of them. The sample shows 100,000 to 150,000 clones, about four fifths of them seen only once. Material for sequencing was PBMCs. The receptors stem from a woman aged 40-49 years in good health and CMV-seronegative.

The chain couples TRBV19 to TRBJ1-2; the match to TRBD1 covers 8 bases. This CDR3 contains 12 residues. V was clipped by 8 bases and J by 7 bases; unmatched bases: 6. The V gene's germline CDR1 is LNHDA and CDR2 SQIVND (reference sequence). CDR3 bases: TGTGCCAGTCGGACAGGGAACGGTGGCTACACCTTC. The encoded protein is CASRTGNGGYTF.

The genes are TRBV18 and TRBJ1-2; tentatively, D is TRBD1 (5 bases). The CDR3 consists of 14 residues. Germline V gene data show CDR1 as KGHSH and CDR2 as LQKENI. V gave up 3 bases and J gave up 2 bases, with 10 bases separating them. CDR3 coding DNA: TGTGCCAGCTCACCCGGGCCAGGGAACTATGGCTACACCTTC. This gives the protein CASSPGPGNYGYTF.

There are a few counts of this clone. The CDR3 region has the DNA TGTGCCAGCAGCTTGGGACAGGGGATATTGGCCACTGAAGCTTTCTTT. Its translation is CASSLGQGILATEAFF. This chain connects TRBV13 to TRBJ1-1; 10 bases line up with TRBD1. Trimming removed 3 bases from V and 4 bases from J; junction bases left unmatched: 8. Germline CDR1 is PRHDT and CDR2 is FYEKMQ (reference sequence). The CDR3 totals 16 residues.

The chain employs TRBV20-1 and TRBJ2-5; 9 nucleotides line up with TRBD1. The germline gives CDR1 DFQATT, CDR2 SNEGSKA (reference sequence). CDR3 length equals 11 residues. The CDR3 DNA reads TGCAGGATGGACAGGGGAGAGACCCAGTACTTC. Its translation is CRMDRGETQYF.

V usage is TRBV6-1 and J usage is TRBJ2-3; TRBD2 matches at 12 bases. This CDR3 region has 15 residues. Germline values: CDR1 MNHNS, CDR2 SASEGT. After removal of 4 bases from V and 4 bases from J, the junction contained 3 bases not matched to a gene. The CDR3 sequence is CASSVLAGGPDTQYF. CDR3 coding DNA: TGTGCCAGCAGTGTACTAGCGGGAGGCCCAGATACGCAGTATTTT.

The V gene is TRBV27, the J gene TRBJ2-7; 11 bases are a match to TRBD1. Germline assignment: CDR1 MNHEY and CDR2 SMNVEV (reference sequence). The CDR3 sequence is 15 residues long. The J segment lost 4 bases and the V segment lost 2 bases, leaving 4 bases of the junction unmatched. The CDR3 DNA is TGTGCCAGCAGTTTACCGGGACAGGGGGTGTACGAGCAGTACTTC. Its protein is CASSLPGQGVYEQYF.

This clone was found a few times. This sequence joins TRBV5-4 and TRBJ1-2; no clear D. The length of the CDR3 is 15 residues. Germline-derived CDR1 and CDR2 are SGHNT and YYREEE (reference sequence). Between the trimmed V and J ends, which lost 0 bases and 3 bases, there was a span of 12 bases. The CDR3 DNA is TGTGCCAGCAGCTTGGGTAGCCCCGGGGACTATGGCTACACCTTC. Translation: CASSLGSPGDYGYTF.

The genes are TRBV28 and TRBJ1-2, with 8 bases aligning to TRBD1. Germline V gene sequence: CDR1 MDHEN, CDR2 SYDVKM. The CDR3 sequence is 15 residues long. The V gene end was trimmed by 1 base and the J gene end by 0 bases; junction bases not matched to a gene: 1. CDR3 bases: TGTGCCAGCAGTTTATACAGGGGGGCTAACTATGGCTACACCTTC. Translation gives CASSLYRGANYGYTF.

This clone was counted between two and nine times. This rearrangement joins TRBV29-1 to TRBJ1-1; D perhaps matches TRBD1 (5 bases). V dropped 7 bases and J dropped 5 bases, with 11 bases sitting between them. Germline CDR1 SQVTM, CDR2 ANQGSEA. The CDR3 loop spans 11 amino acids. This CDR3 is CSAVKGTEAFF. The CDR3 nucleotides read TGCAGCGCAGTGAAGGGGACTGAAGCTTTCTTT.

DNA of the CDR3: TGTGCCAGCAGCTTATGGGGCCCAAGACAGGGTTCGTCTAATGAAAAACTGTTTTTT. The encoded protein is CASSLWGPRQGSSNEKLFF. This chain links TRBV7-9 with TRBJ1-4; 7 bases match TRBD1. The CDR3 covers 19 residues. V trimming: 2 bases; J trimming: 3 bases; junction bases outside the gene matches: 15. Germline-derived CDR1 and CDR2 are SEHNR and FQNEAQ (reference sequence). The entire variable domain, with the rest obtained from reference TRBV7-9 and TRBJ1-4, is as follows: DTGVSQNPRHKITKRGQNVTFRCDPISEHNRLYWYRQTLGQGPEFLTYFQNEAQLEKSRLLSDRFSAERPKGSFSTLEIQRTEQGDSAMYLCASSLWGPRQGSSNEKLFFGSGTQLSVL.

The CDR3 DNA follows: TGTGCCCATCAATCAGGGATTCAGCCCCAGCATTTT. Protein: CAHQSGIQPQHF. The genes are TRBV28 and TRBJ1-5; possible D gene TRBD1, 5 bases. CDR1 is MDHEN, CDR2 SYDVKM, per germline. This CDR3 contains 12 residues. Trimming stripped 11 bases from V and 6 bases from J, with 14 bases between.

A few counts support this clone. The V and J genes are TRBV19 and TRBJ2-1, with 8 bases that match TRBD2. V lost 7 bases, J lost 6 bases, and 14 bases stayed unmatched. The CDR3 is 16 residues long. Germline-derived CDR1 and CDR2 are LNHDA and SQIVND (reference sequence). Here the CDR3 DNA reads TGTGCCAGTATGGGGGACGGGAGGGGAGATGGCAATGAGCAGTTCTTC. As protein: CASMGDGRGDGNEQFF. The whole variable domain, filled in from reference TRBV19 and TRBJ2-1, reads DGGITQSPKYLFRKEGQNVTLSCEQNLNHDAMYWYRQDPGQGLRLIYYSQIVNDFQKGDIAEGYSVSREKKESFPLTVTSAQKNPTAFYLCASMGDGRGDGNEQFFGPGTRLTVL.

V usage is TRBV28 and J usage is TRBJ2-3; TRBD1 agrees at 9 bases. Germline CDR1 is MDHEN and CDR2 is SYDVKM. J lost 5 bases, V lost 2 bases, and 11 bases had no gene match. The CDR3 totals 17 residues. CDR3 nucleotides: TGTGCCAGCAGTTTAGACCTCCCCGGACAGGGGTTAGATACGCAGTATTTT. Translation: CASSLDLPGQGLDTQYF.

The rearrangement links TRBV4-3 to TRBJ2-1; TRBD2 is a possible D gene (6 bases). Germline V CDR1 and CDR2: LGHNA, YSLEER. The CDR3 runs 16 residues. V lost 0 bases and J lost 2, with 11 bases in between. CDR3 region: CASSQDGRLAYNEQFF. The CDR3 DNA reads TGCGCCAGCAGCCAAGATGGGAGACTAGCCTACAATGAGCAGTTCTTC.

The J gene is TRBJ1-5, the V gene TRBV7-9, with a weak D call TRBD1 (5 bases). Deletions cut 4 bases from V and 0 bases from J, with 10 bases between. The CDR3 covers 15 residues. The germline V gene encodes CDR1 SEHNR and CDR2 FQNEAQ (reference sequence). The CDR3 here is CASSSGGDSNQPQHF. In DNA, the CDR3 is TGTGCCAGCAGCTCTGGGGGGGATAGCAATCAGCCCCAGCATTTT.

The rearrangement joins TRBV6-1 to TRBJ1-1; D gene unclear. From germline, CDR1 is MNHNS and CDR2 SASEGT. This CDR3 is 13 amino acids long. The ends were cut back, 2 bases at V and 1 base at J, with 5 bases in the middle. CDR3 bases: TGTGCCAGCAGTGAAAGAGAGAACACTGAAGCTTTCTTT. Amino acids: CASSERENTEAFF.

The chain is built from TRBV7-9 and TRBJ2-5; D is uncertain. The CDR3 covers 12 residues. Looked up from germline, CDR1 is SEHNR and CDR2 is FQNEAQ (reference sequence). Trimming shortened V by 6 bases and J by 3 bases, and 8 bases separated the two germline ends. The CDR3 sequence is CASRPVEETQYF. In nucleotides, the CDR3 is TGTGCCAGCAGGCCGGTAGAAGAGACCCAGTACTTC.

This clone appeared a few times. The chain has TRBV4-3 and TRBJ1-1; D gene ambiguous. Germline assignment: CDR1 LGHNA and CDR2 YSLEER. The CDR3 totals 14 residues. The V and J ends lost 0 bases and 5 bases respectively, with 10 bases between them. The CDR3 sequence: CASSQEFRWTEAFF. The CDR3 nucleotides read TGCGCCAGCAGCCAAGAGTTCAGGTGGACTGAAGCTTTCTTT.

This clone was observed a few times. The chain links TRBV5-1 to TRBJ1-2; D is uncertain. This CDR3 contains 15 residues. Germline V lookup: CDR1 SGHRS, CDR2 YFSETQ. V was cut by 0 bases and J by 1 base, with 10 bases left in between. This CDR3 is CASSLGPRNNYGYTF. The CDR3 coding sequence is TGCGCCAGCAGCTTGGGACCTAGAAATAACTATGGCTACACCTTC.

In DNA, the CDR3 is TGTGCCAGCAGCTTAGGCGGGGGAATCTATGGCTACACCTTC. Its protein product is CASSLGGGIYGYTF. The chain has TRBV11-1 and TRBJ1-2; a possible D gene is TRBD1 (5 bases). This CDR3 contains 14 residues. Germline V gene sequence: CDR1 SGHAT, CDR2 FQDESV (reference sequence). Trimming removed 1 base at V and 4 bases at J, with 10 bases between.

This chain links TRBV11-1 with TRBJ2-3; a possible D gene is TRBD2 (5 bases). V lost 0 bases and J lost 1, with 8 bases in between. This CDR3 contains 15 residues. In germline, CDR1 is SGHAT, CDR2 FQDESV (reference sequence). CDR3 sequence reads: CASSLARARTDTQYF. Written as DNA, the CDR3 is TGTGCCAGCAGCTTAGCGCGGGCCCGCACAGATACGCAGTATTTT. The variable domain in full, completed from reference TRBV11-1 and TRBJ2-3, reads EAEVAQSPRYKITEKSQAVAFWCDPISGHATLYWYRQILGQGPELLVQFQDESVVDDSQLPKDRFSAERLKGVDSTLKIQPAELGDSAMYLCASSLARARTDTQYFGPGTRLTVL.

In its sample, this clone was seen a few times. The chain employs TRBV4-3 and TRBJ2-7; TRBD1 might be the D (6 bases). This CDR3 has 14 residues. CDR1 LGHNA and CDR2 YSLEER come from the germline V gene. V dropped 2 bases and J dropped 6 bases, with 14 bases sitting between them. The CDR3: CASSQSLTGREQYF. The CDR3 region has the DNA TGCGCCAGCAGCCAATCATTAACAGGGCGCGAGCAGTACTTC.

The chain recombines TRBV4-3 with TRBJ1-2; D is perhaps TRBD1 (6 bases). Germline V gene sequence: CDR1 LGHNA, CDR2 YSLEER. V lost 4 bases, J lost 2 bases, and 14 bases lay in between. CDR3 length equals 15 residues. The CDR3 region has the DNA TGCGCCAGCAGCCTAATCGGACAGACGAACTATGGCTACACCTTC. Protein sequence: CASSLIGQTNYGYTF.

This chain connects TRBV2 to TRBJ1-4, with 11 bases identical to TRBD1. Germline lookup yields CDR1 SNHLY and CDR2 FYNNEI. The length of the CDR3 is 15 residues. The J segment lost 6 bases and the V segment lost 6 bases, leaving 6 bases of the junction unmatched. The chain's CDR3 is CASRPRTGGDEKLFF. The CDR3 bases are TGTGCCAGCAGACCTAGGACAGGGGGCGATGAAAAACTGTTTTTT.

The DNA of the CDR3 is TGTGCCAGCAGCCAAGACAGGTTTAATGAAAAACTGTTTTTT. This translates into CASSQDRFNEKLFF. The V call is TRBV4-2, the J call TRBJ1-4; D not certain. Germline values: CDR1 LGHNA, CDR2 YNFKEQ. CDR3 size: 14 residues. The germline V and J ends were trimmed by 0 bases and 4 bases, with 6 bases remaining between them.

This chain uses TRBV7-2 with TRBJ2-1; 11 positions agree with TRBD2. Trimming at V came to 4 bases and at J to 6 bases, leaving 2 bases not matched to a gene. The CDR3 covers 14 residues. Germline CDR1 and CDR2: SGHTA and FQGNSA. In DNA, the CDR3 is TGTGCCAGCAGCTACACTAGCGGGGGCAATGAGCAGTTCTTC. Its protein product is CASSYTSGGNEQFF.